These T cell receptor beta chains were read from a single sample in a study of shared clonotypes between healthy human individuals. TCRdb keeps only in-frame clones here, not all; method: immunoSEQ multiplex PCR. The sample comprises over a million clones, about 70% of which are singletons, and around 1.5% rests with the top ten. Source material: memory CD4+ T cells sorted from blood. The source is a young man in good health. CDR3s include the opening cysteine and the closing phenylalanine or tryptophan. The D gene is left open where the match is weak. Clone size, where shown, is once, few, many, or a class for clones that have expanded.

DNA: TGCGCCAGCAGCCAGGGGTTTAGGGTCAAACTGGGAAATCAGCCCCAGCATTTT
CDR3: CASSQGFRVKLGNQPQHF
J: TRBJ1-5
D: -
V: TRBV4-1
size: -

DNA: TGTGCCACCGTCGCGGGACAGCTTAGCAATCAGCCCCAGCATTTT
CDR3: CATVAGQLSNQPQHF
J: TRBJ1-5
D: TRBD1
V: TRBV6-4
size: -

DNA: TGCGCCAGCAGCCCCGAAAGATACGGATATAACAATGAGCAGTTCTTC
CDR3: CASSPERYGYNNEQFF
J: TRBJ2-1
D: -
V: TRBV5-1
size: -

DNA: TGTGCCAGCAGTCCCACTCTGGGGGCCCGGGGAGATACGCAGTATTTT
CDR3: CASSPTLGARGDTQYF
J: TRBJ2-3
D: -
V: TRBV5-6
size: -

DNA: TGTGCCAGCAAATCAGGACAGGAGCGACACGGGCAGTACTTC
CDR3: CASKSGQERHGQYF
J: TRBJ2-7
D: TRBD1
V: TRBV6-4
size: -

DNA: TGTGCCAGCTCACCAGAGGCAGGGAAAGTCTATGGCTACACCTTC
CDR3: CASSPEAGKVYGYTF
J: TRBJ1-2
D: -
V: TRBV18
size: -

DNA: TGTGCCATCAAACCGGGACAGGGTCCCCCTTCGAACACTGAAGCTTTCTTT
CDR3: CAIKPGQGPPSNTEAFF
J: TRBJ1-1
D: TRBD1
V: TRBV2
size: -

DNA: TGTGCCATCAGTGGAGTCAGCGGAACCTACAATGAGCAGTTCTTC
CDR3: CAISGVSGTYNEQFF
J: TRBJ2-1
D: -
V: TRBV10-3
size: -

DNA: TGTGCCAGCAGTTTAGATAGCAATCAGCCCCAGCATTTT
CDR3: CASSLDSNQPQHF
J: TRBJ1-5
D: -
V: TRBV27
size: few

DNA: TGTGCCAGCAGCTTACTAGCGGGAGGGATCAGCACAGATACGCAGTATTTT
CDR3: CASSLLAGGISTDTQYF
J: TRBJ2-3
D: TRBD2
V: TRBV5-4
size: -

DNA: TGTGCCAGCAAGGGAGGACAGGAAATCACAGATACGCAGTATTTT
CDR3: CASKGGQEITDTQYF
J: TRBJ2-3
D: -
V: TRBV13
size: once

DNA: TGCGCCAGCAGTCTGGCCTGCCGCTTT
CDR3: CASSLACRF
J: TRBJ2-2
D: -
V: TRBV23-1
size: few

DNA: TGCGCCAGCAGCTTGGGGGGGACAGGCTCCGAGCAGTACTTC
CDR3: CASSLGGTGSEQYF
J: TRBJ2-7
D: TRBD1
V: TRBV5-1
size: -

DNA: TGTGCCACCAGCAGAGCGGGATGGGCTGAAGCTTTCTTT
CDR3: CATSRAGWAEAFF
J: TRBJ1-1
D: -
V: TRBV15
size: -

DNA: TGCGCCAGCAGCCAAGGGGAAGCCGACAGCTTAAACACTGAAGCTTTCTTT
CDR3: CASSQGEADSLNTEAFF
J: TRBJ1-1
D: -
V: TRBV4-1
size: -

DNA: TGTGCCATCAGTGAGTCTCTTAATGAAAAACTGTTTTTT
CDR3: CAISESLNEKLFF
J: TRBJ1-4
D: -
V: TRBV10-3
size: once

DNA: TGTGCCAGCACGGGGACGGCGGCCTACGAGCAGTACTTC
CDR3: CASTGTAAYEQYF
J: TRBJ2-7
D: -
V: TRBV11-2
size: -

DNA: TGTGCCAGCGCCACTAGCGGGAACACCGGGGAGCTGTTTTTT
CDR3: CASATSGNTGELFF
J: TRBJ2-2
D: TRBD2
V: TRBV6-4
size: -

DNA: TGCAGCGTTGAAGACCAGGCTAATGAGCAGTTCTTC
CDR3: CSVEDQANEQFF
J: TRBJ2-1
D: -
V: TRBV29-1
size: -

DNA: TGCGCCAGCAGTTTGCGAGCTAACTATGGCTACACCTTC
CDR3: CASSLRANYGYTF
J: TRBJ1-2
D: -
V: TRBV5-1
size: -

DNA: TGTGCCAGCAGTGAACAGGGGGGGGGAGATACGCAGTATTTT
CDR3: CASSEQGGGDTQYF
J: TRBJ2-3
D: -
V: TRBV6-4
size: -

DNA: TGTGCCAGCAGCGAGCGCGGGGGCGCTGACTATGGCTACACCTTC
CDR3: CASSERGGADYGYTF
J: TRBJ1-2
D: -
V: TRBV13
size: -

DNA: TGTGCCAGCAGCTTAGGAGGGGACTACGAGCAGTACTTC
CDR3: CASSLGGDYEQYF
J: TRBJ2-7
D: -
V: TRBV11-3
size: -

DNA: TGTGCCAGCAGCTTATCGACTAATCAGCAGCAGTTCTTC
CDR3: CASSLSTNQQQFF
J: TRBJ2-1
D: -
V: TRBV7-2
size: -

DNA: TGTGCCAGTAGTAGCCCATTGAGCTACACCTTC
CDR3: CASSSPLSYTF
J: TRBJ1-2
D: -
V: TRBV19
size: -

DNA: TGTGCCAGTACCCGATTTAGTTACTATGGCTACACCTTC
CDR3: CASTRFSYYGYTF
J: TRBJ1-2
D: -
V: TRBV19
size: -

DNA: TGTGCCAGCAGTAGGACAGGGGGTAACTATGGCTACACCTTC
CDR3: CASSRTGGNYGYTF
J: TRBJ1-2
D: TRBD1
V: TRBV7-9
size: -

DNA: TGTGCCAGCAGCGTAGAAGGGCAGGGGGCGAGGGAGCAGTACTTC
CDR3: CASSVEGQGAREQYF
J: TRBJ2-7
D: TRBD1
V: TRBV9
size: -

DNA: TGCGCCAGCAGCCAAGAAAGGGGCGTCGGAGAGACCCAGTACTTC
CDR3: CASSQERGVGETQYF
J: TRBJ2-5
D: -
V: TRBV4-3
size: -

DNA: TGTGCCAGCAGCGTTGGGAGGGTACGGTTCTGGCTCTTT
CDR3: CASSVGRVRFWLF
J: TRBJ1-1
D: -
V: TRBV5-8
size: -

DNA: TGTGCCAGCAACTGGGACAGGGGAGGTGAAAAACTGTTTTTT
CDR3: CASNWDRGGEKLFF
J: TRBJ1-4
D: TRBD1
V: TRBV2
size: once

DNA: TGTGCCAGCAGTGAACAGCCGAACACTGAAGCTTTCTTT
CDR3: CASSEQPNTEAFF
J: TRBJ1-1
D: -
V: TRBV2
size: -

DNA: TGCGCCAGCAGCCAAGTTGGGCTGGGGGTCTACGAGCAGTACTTC
CDR3: CASSQVGLGVYEQYF
J: TRBJ2-7
D: -
V: TRBV4-1
size: few

DNA: TGCAGTGCTAGGGAGGCACGGGAGCTGTTTTTT
CDR3: CSAREARELFF
J: TRBJ2-2
D: -
V: TRBV20-1
size: -

DNA: TGTGCCAGCAGCGTAGCTAGAGGGTCTAACTATGGCTACACCTTC
CDR3: CASSVARGSNYGYTF
J: TRBJ1-2
D: -
V: TRBV9
size: -

DNA: TGCAGCGTTGGACTAGCGGAGACCCAGTACTTC
CDR3: CSVGLAETQYF
J: TRBJ2-5
D: TRBD2
V: TRBV29-1
size: once

DNA: TGTGCCTGGAGTGTAAGAGCGGGGGCGCGGGAGCAGTACTTC
CDR3: CAWSVRAGAREQYF
J: TRBJ2-7
D: TRBD2
V: TRBV30
size: -

DNA: TGTGCCAGCAGTCCGACTCAGTCGTCCGAGCAGTACTTC
CDR3: CASSPTQSSEQYF
J: TRBJ2-7
D: -
V: TRBV6-6
size: -

DNA: TGTGCCAGCAGCCCCGGACAGGCCGGGGTTCGCACCGGGGAGCTGTTTTTT
CDR3: CASSPGQAGVRTGELFF
J: TRBJ2-2
D: TRBD1
V: TRBV7-2
size: -

DNA: TGTGCCAGCCTGGAACAGGTGGGATATGGCTACACCTTC
CDR3: CASLEQVGYGYTF
J: TRBJ1-2
D: -
V: TRBV2
size: -

DNA: TGTGCCAGCTCACCGCCTACCGGGCTTTTGAGGGGCTACACCTTC
CDR3: CASSPPTGLLRGYTF
J: TRBJ1-2
D: -
V: TRBV18
size: -